This entry describes one TCR beta chain. This table comes from immunoSEQ multiplex PCR, and its TCRdb copy is limited to in-frame clones, with some not included. In the table there are about 210,000 clones, about 90% of which are singletons. The data were obtained in a study of blood T cell repertoires in COVID-19. Trimming cost V 3 bases and J 6 bases; bases outside gene matches: 4. Germline values: CDR1 SGHRS, CDR2 YFSETQ. The CDR3 contains 16 residues. Sequencing input: peripheral blood. The sequence was collected from a man aged 25-40 years with acute or convalescent COVID-19. The rearrangement joins TRBV5-1 to TRBJ2-1; 15 nucleotides agree with TRBD2. The CDR3 spells CASSSPGLAGGNEQFF. The CDR3 DNA sequence: TGCGCCAGCAGCTCGCCGGGACTAGCGGGGGGCAATGAGCAGTTCTTC.